The text below deals with one T cell receptor (beta chain). This entry belongs to a study of T cells after yellow fever vaccination. TCRdb reprocessed the 5' RACE reads with MiXCR, giving one entry per CDR3 protein. The sample records 150,000 to 200,000 distinct CDR3 sequences, approximately 9.7% being singletons. The CDR3 contains 15 residues. The ends were cut back, 0 bases at V and 7 bases at J, with 10 bases in the middle. The V gene's germline CDR1 is LGHNA and CDR2 YSLEER. The sequence was obtained from a man between 18 and 29 years old who received the YFV17D yellow fever vaccine. The sequencing here drew on CD8+ T cells sorted from PBMCs, taken 45 days after the yellow fever booster vaccination. The V gene is TRBV4-3, the J gene TRBJ1-6; D uncertain. Here the CDR3 reads CASSQDRSENSPLHF. The CDR3 nucleotides read TGCGCCAGCAGCCAAGATAGATCCGAGAATTCACCCCTCCACTTT.